This TCR beta chain was obtained from a study of resident and recirculating memory T cells in vitiligo (dated by TCRdb to 2016 to 2019). The study in broad terms: The study took epidermis from shave biopsies of two lesional and two nonlesional sites, plus PBMCs, from each of 3 stable vitiligo patients for TCR beta sequencing. Without any cell sorting, samples were homogenized immediately before genomic DNA was extracted using the Qiagen DNeasy Blood & Tissue Kit. The human TCR beta sequencing was designed to test whether specific clones found in lesional vitiligo skin differed from the clones found in nonlesional skin and in blood.

The CDR3, from cysteine to phenylalanine, totals 16 residues. The entry retains the CDR3 DNA only, 48 bases that are in frame from base 1. Here V drops 3 bases and J drops 3 bases, and the junction holds 5 bases not matched to any gene. CDR1 LNHDA and CDR2 SQIVND are derived from the germline V gene (reference sequence). This clone was picked up one time. Its antigen specificity is not known. No much larger clonotype is one base removed from it; base qualities were not supplied. The immunoSEQ hsTCRB kit was used to amplify TCR beta chains from genomic DNA. The immunoSEQ service sequenced the TCR beta libraries on an Illumina MiSeq instrument. Per the authors' processing: Repertoire data were analyzed with the immunoSEQ Analyzer. Here the immuneACCESS table is served through TCRdb, limited to in-frame sequences with V and J called. Missing clones are a known gap in these copies; in checked studies unresolved V genes cover under half, and the rest lacks a known reason. That table supplies the V and J calls and clone size; D and trimming were determined from the DNA. This sample lists 40,000 to 50,000 clones; around nine tenths were detected once. The ten largest clonotypes hold 4.5% of the sample.

Vitiligo counted as stable when lesions had not changed during the previous 6 months. For classification as stable, the absence of confetti depigmentation, a clinical sign of active vitiligo, was additionally required. Patients who had been treated within the previous three months were excluded. Ficoll density gradient centrifugation was used to isolate PBMCs from heparinized blood, after which the PBMCs were flash-frozen. Broad study findings and their caveats: Mechanistic studies in the future are needed to assess how much the detected T cell clones and the human Trm pools versus Tcm pools each contribute. TCR sequences were not shared across biopsy sites or across patients, which suggests that different T cell clones infiltrate different lesions, a pattern described as private specificity. Overlap and correlation analysis showed no significant repertoire overlap between biopsies except for each lesion with itself, even within a single patient. No single dominant TCR clone was found, and clonality differed from one vitiligo lesion to another.

The sequence derives from a male donor with vitiligo. Sequencing input: blood. The chain links TRBV19 with TRBJ2-6; TRBD1 agrees with 7 junctional bases. The sequenced DNA: TGTGCCAGTAGTATTGGGCAGGGGGTTGGGGCCAACGTCCTGACTTTC. Its protein product is CASSIGQGVGANVLTF.